Described below is a single T cell receptor (beta chain) sequence and its context. Antigen specificity is unknown. This sample stems from a study of T cell responses to AZD1222 COVID-19 vaccine. Findings and limits, study-wide: There were mostly white British donors and more females than males, and clonal diversity was possibly underestimated. Repertoires were collected only later (after the peak T cell response had occurred).

This CDR3 is 13 amino acids long. The V end lost 3 bases, the J end lost 1 base, and 7 bases lay between the germline ends. Germline V gene lookup returns CDR1 SGHNT and CDR2 YYREEE (reference sequence). The protocol was immunoSEQ multiplex PCR, while the TCRdb copy is restricted to in-frame clones and leaves out a portion. The sample holds 130,000 to 150,000 clones, about nine tenths seen once. This TCR was sampled from an adult in good health. The material was peripheral blood, obtained on day 0 of MenACWY control vaccination. The chain has TRBV5-4 and TRBJ1-1, with D unresolved. This CDR3 reads CASSWGKNTEAFF. The CDR3 DNA sequence: TGTGCCAGCAGCTGGGGAAAGAACACTGAAGCTTTCTTT.